This TCR beta chain was observed in a study of cytomegalovirus exposure and HLA in healthy donors. About the research overall: Genotyping showed less than 85% of roughly 400 donors falling in the Caucasian-associated ancestry cluster.

Though nominally healthy at sampling, donors likely had unrecorded immune exposures. Study results and caveats: The authors excluded some V segments, including TRBV6-2 and TRBV6-3, as indistinguishable. TCR beta chains numbering more than 150 were designated cytomegalovirus-associated.

PCR employed 60 Vbeta and 13 Jbeta primers. The data were produced by immunoSEQ multiplex PCR, yet TCRdb's version contains in-frame clones alone and is incomplete. Of 95,000 to 150,000 clones listed, around 74% are singletons. The germline V gene encodes CDR1 SGHKS and CDR2 YYEKEE (reference sequence). The CDR3 length is 17 residues. Trimming removed 0 bases at V and 0 bases at J, with 13 bases between. Points on this clone: The antigen is not known.

The TCR sequence derives from a man between 60 and 75 years old in good health and CMV-seropositive. The genes are TRBV5-5 and TRBJ1-5, with D unclear. The sequenced sample consisted of PBMCs. The CDR3 DNA follows: TGTGCCAGCAGCTTGGCAATGTCCCGGTTTAGCAATCAGCCCCAGCATTTT. Translation gives CASSLAMSRFSNQPQHF.